This T cell receptor (beta chain) originates from a study of T cells in localized non-small cell lung cancer. Study-level findings and limits: A higher density of T cells in blood coincided with extended overall survival.

For this clone: Its antigen remains unknown.

CDR3 size: 13 residues. Trimming shortened V by 4 bases and J by 2 bases, and 9 bases separated the two germline ends. Per the germline V gene, CDR1 is SGHRS and CDR2 is YFSETQ. TCRdb keeps only in-frame clones here, not all; method: immunoSEQ multiplex PCR. The sample lists more than 30,000 clones, nearly 90% seen once, with 4% to 5% in the top ten. Sequencing was performed on peripheral blood mononuclear cells, taken before any cancer treatment. The TCR was taken from a woman aged 40-75 years with stage III lung adenocarcinoma. This chain connects TRBV5-1 to TRBJ1-1; D gene ambiguous. CDR3 sequence (DNA): TGCGCCAGCAGCACAGCAAGAAACACTGAAGCTTTCTTT. Translated, it gives CASSTARNTEAFF.